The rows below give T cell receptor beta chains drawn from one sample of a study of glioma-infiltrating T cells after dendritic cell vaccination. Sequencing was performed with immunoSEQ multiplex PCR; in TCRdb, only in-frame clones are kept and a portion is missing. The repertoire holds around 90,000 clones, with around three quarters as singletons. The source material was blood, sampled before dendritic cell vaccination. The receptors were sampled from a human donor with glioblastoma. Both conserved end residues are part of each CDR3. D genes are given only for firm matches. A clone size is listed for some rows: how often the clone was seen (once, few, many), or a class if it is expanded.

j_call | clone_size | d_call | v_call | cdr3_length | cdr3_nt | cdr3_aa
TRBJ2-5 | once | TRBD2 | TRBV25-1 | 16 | TGTGCCAGCAGAAGCCCGGGACTAGCGGGTGTAGAGACCCAGTACTTC | CASRSPGLAGVETQYF
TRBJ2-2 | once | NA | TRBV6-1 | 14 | TGTGCCAGCAGTGAATACAGGGTGACCGGGGAGCTGTTTTTT | CASSEYRVTGELFF
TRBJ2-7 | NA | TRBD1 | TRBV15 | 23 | TGTGCCACCAGCAGAGATCATAGCCCTCCCGGGACAGTAGGGGCCTCAAGCTCCTACGAGCAGTACTTC | CATSRDHSPPGTVGASSSYEQYF
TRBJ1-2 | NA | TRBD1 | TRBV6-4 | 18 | TGTGCCAGCAGTGACTCCCTAGAATTTCGGACAGGGCCCTATGGCTACACCTTC | CASSDSLEFRTGPYGYTF
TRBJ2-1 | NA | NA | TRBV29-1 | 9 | TGCAGCGTTGACTATGAGCAGTTCTTC | CSVDYEQFF
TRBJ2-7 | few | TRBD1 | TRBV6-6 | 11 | TGTGCCAGCAGCGGACAGGATGAGCAGTACTTC | CASSGQDEQYF
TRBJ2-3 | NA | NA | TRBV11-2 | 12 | TGTGCCAGCAGCTTAGTCGAACTAATACAGTATTTT | CASSLVELIQYF
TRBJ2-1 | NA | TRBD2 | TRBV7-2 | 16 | TGTGCCAGCAGCGAACGTATAGCGGGAGTAGGCAATGAGCAGTTCTTC | CASSERIAGVGNEQFF
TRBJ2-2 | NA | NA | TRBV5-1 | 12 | TGCGCCAGCAGCTGGGAGACCGGGGAGCTGTTTTTT | CASSWETGELFF
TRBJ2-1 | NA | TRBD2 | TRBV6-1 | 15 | TGTGCCAGCGACTTTCTAGCGGGGGGCCACAATGAGCAGTTCTTC | CASDFLAGGHNEQFF
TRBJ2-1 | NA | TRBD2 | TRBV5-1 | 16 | TGCGCCAGCAGCTTGGGGCGGGGGGATGCCGGAAATGAGCAGTTCTTC | CASSLGRGDAGNEQFF